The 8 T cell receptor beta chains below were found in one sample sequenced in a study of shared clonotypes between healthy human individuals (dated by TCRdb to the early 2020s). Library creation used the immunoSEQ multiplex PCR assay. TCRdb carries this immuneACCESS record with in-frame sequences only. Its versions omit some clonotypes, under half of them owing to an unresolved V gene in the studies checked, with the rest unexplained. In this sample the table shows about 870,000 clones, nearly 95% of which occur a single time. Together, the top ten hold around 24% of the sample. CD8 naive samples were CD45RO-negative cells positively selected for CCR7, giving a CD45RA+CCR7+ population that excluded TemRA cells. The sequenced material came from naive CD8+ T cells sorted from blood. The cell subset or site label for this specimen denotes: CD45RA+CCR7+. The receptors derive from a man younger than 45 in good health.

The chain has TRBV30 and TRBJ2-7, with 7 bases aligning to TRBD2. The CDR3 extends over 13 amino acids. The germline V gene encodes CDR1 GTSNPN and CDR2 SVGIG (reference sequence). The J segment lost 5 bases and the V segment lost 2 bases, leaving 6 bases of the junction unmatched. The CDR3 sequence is CAWSQNGRNEQYF. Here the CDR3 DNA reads TGTGCCTGGAGTCAAAACGGGAGGAACGAGCAGTACTTC.

CDR3 DNA: TGCGCCAGCAGTCACAGGGGGCACACTGAAGCTTTCTTT. Translated: CASSHRGHTEAFF. The chain combines TRBV23-1 with TRBJ1-1, with TRBD1 matching over 8 bases. TRBV23-1 is labeled an ORF, and its function is uncertain. CDR3 length equals 13 residues. V gave up 3 bases and J gave up 3 bases; unmatched junction bases: 0.

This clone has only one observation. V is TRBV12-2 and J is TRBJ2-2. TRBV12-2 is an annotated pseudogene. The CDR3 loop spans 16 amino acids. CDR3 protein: CASRLLGGKNTGELFF. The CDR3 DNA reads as TGTGCAAGTCGCTTATTGGGCGGAAAGAACACCGGGGAGCTGTTTTTT.

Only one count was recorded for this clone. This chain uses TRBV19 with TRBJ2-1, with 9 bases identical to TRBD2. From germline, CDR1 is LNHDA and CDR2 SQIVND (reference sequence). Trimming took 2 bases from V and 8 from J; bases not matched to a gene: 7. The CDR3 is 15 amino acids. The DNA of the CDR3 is TGTGCCAGTAGTATAATACTAGCGGGTTCCCATGAGCAGTTCTTC. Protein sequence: CASSIILAGSHEQFF.

CDR3 loop: CASSFEANTEAFF. The CDR3 DNA is TGTGCCAGCAGCTTCGAAGCTAACACTGAAGCTTTCTTT. The rearrangement uses TRBV13 and TRBJ1-1; D uncertain. Trimming stripped 3 bases from V and 2 bases from J, with 7 bases between. The CDR3 is 13 residues long. Looked up from germline, CDR1 is PRHDT and CDR2 is FYEKMQ (reference sequence).

CDR3 coding DNA: TGTGCCAGCAGCGGACAGTTCTCTGGGGCCAACGTCCTGACTTTC. This sequence encodes CASSGQFSGANVLTF. The V gene is TRBV7-9, the J gene TRBJ2-6; TRBD1 is a possible D gene (6 bases). Germline CDR1 and CDR2: SEHNR and FQNEAQ (reference sequence). This CDR3 is 15 amino acids long. V lost 5 bases and J 0 bases, leaving 8 bases between the germline ends.

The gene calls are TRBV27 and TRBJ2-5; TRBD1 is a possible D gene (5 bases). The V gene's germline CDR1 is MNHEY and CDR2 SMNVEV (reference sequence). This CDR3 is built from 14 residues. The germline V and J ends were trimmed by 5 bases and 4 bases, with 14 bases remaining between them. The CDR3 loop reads CASSQDSNRETQYF. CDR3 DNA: TGTGCCAGCAGTCAAGACAGTAACCGAGAGACCCAGTACTTC.

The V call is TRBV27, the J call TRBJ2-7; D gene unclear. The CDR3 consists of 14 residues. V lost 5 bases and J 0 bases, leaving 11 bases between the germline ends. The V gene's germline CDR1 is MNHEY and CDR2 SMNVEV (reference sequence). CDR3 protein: CASSLDWPSYEQYF. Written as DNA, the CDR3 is TGTGCCAGCAGTCTTGACTGGCCCTCCTACGAGCAGTACTTC.